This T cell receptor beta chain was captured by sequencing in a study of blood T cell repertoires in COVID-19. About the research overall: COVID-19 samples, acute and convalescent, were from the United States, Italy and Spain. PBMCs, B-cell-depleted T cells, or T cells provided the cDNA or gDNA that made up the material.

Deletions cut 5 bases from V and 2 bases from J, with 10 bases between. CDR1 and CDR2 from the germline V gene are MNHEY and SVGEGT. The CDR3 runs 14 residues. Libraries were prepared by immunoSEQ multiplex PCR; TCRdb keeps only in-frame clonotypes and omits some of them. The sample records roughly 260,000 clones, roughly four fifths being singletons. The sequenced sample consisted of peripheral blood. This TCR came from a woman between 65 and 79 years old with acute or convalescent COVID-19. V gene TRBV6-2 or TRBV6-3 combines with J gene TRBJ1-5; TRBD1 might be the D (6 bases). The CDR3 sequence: CASSQGGGNQPQHF. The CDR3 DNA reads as TGTGCCAGCAGTCAAGGGGGGGGCAATCAGCCCCAGCATTTT.